This TCR beta chain was identified in a study of blood T cell repertoires in COVID-19. Looking at the study overall: Acute-phase and convalescent COVID-19 samples originated in the United States, Italy and Spain. T cells, B-cell-depleted T cells, or PBMCs supplied cDNA or gDNA.

Original processing notes: The authors estimated nucleated cell counts from reference gene primer amplification. Sequencing was performed with immunoSEQ multiplex PCR; in TCRdb, only in-frame clones are kept and a portion is missing. V and J calls and clone size are as listed in that table; D and trimming were resolved from the DNA. Altogether under 300,000 clones are present, about four fifths being singletons, with the ten largest covering about 1.9%. Germline CDR1 reads MGHRA; CDR2 reads YSYEKL. With 0 bases clipped from V and 5 bases from J, the junction kept 9 bases outside the gene matches. The CDR3 sequence is 16 residues long.

The sequencing input was peripheral blood. This receptor was taken from a man aged 30 to 45 who had recovered from COVID-19. The chain combines TRBV4-1 with TRBJ2-5, with 7 bases that match TRBD1. CDR3 amino acids: CASSQDNKQGRETQYF. The CDR3 DNA sequence: TGCGCCAGCAGCCAAGATAACAAACAGGGGCGGGAGACCCAGTACTTC.